This T cell receptor beta chain was documented in a study of T cell responses to AZD1222 COVID-19 vaccine. General study points: Repertoire sampling was restricted to post-peak T cell response timepoints. Spike-specific TCR depth and breadth grew after two AZD1222 doses.

Of note for this clone: The antigen is undetermined.

Generated by immunoSEQ multiplex PCR, the TCRdb table keeps only in-frame clones and is missing some. The repertoire has 100,000 or so clones, about 94% of them found once; the top ten carry 2.2%. Germline CDR1 reads SGHNT; CDR2 reads YYREEE (reference sequence). Trimming stripped 4 bases from V and 5 bases from J, with 16 bases between. The CDR3 totals 15 residues. The material sequenced was peripheral blood, taken on day 0 of AZD1222 vaccination. The clonotype was recovered from an adult in good health. The chain carries TRBV5-4 and TRBJ2-1; possible D gene TRBD1, 6 bases. CDR3 amino acids: CASSEDQGPDNEQFF. CDR3 DNA: TGTGCCAGCAGCGAGGACCAGGGGCCGGACAATGAGCAGTTCTTC.